This T cell receptor (beta chain) was observed in a study of blood T cell repertoires in COVID-19. Study-wide context: Samples representing acute and convalescent COVID-19 were sourced from the United States, Italy and Spain. Nucleic acid was either cDNA or gDNA, and it came from T cells, B-cell-depleted T cells, or PBMCs.

Germline V gene lookup returns CDR1 SGHNT and CDR2 YYREEE (reference sequence). V was pared by 6 bases and J by 2 bases, with 23 bases between. CDR3 length equals 17 residues. In the original workflow: Amplifying reference gene primers gave estimates of nucleated cell counts. The protocol was immunoSEQ multiplex PCR, while the TCRdb copy is restricted to in-frame clones and leaves out a portion. V and J calls and clone size are those listed in that table; D and trimming were worked out from the DNA. The sample holds 55,000 to 70,000 clones, roughly 90% seen once. Followed over time, Seattle patients had been enrolled while infection was active.

What was sequenced was peripheral blood. The source is a woman of 80 years or more with COVID-19, enrolled during active disease. The chain employs TRBV5-4 and TRBJ2-5; D may be TRBD2 (7 bases). The CDR3 DNA sequence: TGTGCCAGCACCCAGCTTATCGGCGGGGGCCGGCAAGAGACCCAGTACTTC. The encoded protein is CASTQLIGGGRQETQYF.